This T cell receptor beta chain came from a study of CD8 T cells in Susac syndrome. CDR3 size: 11 residues. The V gene lost 7 bases and the J gene lost 7 bases, with 9 bases spanning the gap. CDR1 and CDR2 (germline): PRHDT, FYEKMQ (reference sequence). An amount of RNA that ranged from roughly 0.45 to 1 ug was reverse transcribed with random hexamers. MiXCR was run by TCRdb on the immunoSEQ multiplex PCR reads, yielding one entry per CDR3 protein. The data show 67,000 or so distinct CDR3 sequences, with roughly 93% seen just once and roughly 0.15% held by the top ten. The chain combines TRBV13 with TRBJ2-3; no reliable D call. This clonotype originated in a human donor with Susac syndrome. Sequencing input: CD4+ T cells from PBMCs. Here the CDR3 DNA reads TGTGCCAGCACCCTCTTGAATACGCAGTATTTT. This sequence encodes CASTLLNTQYF.